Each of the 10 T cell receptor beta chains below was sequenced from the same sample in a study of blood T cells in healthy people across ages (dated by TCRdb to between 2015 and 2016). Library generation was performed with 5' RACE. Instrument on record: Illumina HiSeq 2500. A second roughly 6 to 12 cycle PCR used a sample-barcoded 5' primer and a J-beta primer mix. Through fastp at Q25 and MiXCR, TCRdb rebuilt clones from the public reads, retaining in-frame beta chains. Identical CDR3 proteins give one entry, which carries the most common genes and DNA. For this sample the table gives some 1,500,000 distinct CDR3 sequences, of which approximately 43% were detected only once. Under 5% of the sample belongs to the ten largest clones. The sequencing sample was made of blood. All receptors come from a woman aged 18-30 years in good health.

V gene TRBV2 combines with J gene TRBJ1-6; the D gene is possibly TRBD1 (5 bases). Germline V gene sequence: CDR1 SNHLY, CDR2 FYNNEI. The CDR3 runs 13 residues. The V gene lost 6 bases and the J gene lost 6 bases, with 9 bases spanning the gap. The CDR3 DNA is TGTGCCAGCAGAGCCGACAGTAATTCACCCCTCCACTTT. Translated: CASRADSNSPLHF.

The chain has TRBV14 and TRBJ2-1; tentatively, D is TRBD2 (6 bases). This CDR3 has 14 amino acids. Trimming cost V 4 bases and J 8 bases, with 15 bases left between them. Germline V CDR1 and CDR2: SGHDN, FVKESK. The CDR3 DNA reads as TGTGCCAGCAGCCGGCGACCTAGCGTCCATGAGCAGTTCTTC. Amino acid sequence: CASSRRPSVHEQFF.

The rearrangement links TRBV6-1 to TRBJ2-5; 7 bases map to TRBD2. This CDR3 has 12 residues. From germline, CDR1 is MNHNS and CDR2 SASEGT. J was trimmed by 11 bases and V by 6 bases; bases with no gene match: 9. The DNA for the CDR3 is TGTGCCAGCAGCACAAGCGGGGATGAGCAGTACTTC. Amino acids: CASSTSGDEQYF.

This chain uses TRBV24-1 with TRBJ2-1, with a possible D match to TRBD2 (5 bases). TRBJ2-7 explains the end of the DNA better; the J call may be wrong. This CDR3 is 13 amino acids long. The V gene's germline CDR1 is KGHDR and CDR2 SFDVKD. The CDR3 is CATSDPTNNEQYF. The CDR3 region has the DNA TGTGCCACCAGTGACCCGACTAACAATGAGCAGTACTTC.

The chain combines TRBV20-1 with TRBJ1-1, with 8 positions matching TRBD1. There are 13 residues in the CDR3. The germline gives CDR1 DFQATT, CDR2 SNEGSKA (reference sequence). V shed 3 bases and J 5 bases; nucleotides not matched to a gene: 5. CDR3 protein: CSARQGARTEAFF. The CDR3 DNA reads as TGCAGTGCTAGGCAGGGGGCACGGACTGAAGCTTTCTTT.

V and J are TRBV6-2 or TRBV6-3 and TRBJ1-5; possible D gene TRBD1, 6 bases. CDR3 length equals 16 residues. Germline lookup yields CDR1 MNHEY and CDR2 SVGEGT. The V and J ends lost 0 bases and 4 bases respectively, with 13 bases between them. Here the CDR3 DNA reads TGTGCCAGCAGTTACTCCGGAACAGGGAGAAATCAGCCCCAGCATTTT. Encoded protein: CASSYSGTGRNQPQHF.

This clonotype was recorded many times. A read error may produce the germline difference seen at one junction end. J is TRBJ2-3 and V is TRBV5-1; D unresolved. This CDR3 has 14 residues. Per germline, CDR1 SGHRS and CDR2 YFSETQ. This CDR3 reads CASSSPDSTDTQYF. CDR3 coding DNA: TGTGCCAGCAGTTCCCCTGATTCTACAGATACGCAGTATTTT. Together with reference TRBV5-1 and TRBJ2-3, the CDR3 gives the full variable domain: KAGVTQTPRYLIKTRGQQVTLSCSPISGHRSVSWYQQTPGQGLQFLFEYFSETQRNKGNFPGRFSGRQFSNSRSEMNVSTLELGDSALYLCASSSPDSTDTQYFGPGTRLTVL.

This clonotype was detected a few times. The CDR3 loop reads CASRLGGRANEKLFF. The DNA of the CDR3 is TGTGCCAGCCGTCTGGGTGGGAGGGCTAATGAAAAACTGTTTTTT. The chain carries TRBV28 and TRBJ1-4, with no clear D. The CDR3 sequence is 15 residues long. With 8 bases removed from V and 3 bases from J, the gap between germline ends came to 16 bases. The germline gives CDR1 MDHEN, CDR2 SYDVKM.

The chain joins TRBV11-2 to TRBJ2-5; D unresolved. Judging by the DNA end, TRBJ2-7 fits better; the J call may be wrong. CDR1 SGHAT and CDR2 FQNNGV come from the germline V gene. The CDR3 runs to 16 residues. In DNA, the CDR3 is TGTGCCAGCAGCTTCCTGCGGAGCACGGACGATTACGAGCAGTACTTC. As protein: CASSFLRSTDDYEQYF.

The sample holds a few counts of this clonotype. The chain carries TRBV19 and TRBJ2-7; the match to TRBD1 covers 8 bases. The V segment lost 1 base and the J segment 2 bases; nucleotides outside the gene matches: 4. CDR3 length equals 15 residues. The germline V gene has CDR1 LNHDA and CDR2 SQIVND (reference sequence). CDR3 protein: CASSIGQGSAYEQYF. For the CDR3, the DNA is TGTGCCAGTAGTATAGGACAGGGGTCCGCCTACGAGCAGTACTTC.